This is a list of T cell receptor beta chains from one sample in a study of shared clonotypes between healthy human individuals. The repertoire was sequenced with immunoSEQ multiplex PCR; TCRdb's copy has only in-frame clones and lacks some. In the table there are roughly 2,000,000 clones, 93% of which are singletons. Sequenced sample: naive CD8+ T cells from PBMCs. The receptors originated from a man aged 18-30 years in good health. Some clones in this sample may be carry-over from other donors' samples. CDR3s include the opening cysteine and the closing phenylalanine or tryptophan. D genes are given only for firm matches. The size of a clone is reported for some rows only, either as once, few or many, or as a class for expanded clones.

abundance	len	d_gene	v_gene	j_gene	CDR3nt	CDR3aa
NA	17	TRBD2	TRBV9	TRBJ2-2	TGTGCCAGCAGCGCGACTAGCGGGAGGGGGGCCACCGGGGAGCTGTTTTTT	CASSATSGRGATGELFF
once	16	TRBD1	TRBV2	TRBJ1-5	TGTGCCATCCGGGACGTCGACAGGGGTTTCTATCAGCCCCAGCATTTT	CAIRDVDRGFYQPQHF
NA	12	TRBD1	TRBV19	TRBJ2-1	TGTGCCAGCAGGACAGGGAAGAATGAGCAGTTCTTC	CASRTGKNEQFF
NA	15	TRBD2	TRBV7-2	TRBJ2-7	TGTGCCAGCAGCGATCGGACTAGCGGGATTGGCGAGCAGTACTTC	CASSDRTSGIGEQYF
NA	18	TRBD1	TRBV4-1	TRBJ1-1	TGCGCCAGCAGCCAAATCGGGACAGGGGGCTTGGGGAACACTGAAGCTTTCTTT	CASSQIGTGGLGNTEAFF
NA	12	NA	TRBV5-1	TRBJ2-1	TGCGCCAGCAGTCGGGCGGCCGGAGAGCAGTTCTTC	CASSRAAGEQFF
few	14	TRBD1	TRBV9	TRBJ1-1	TGTGCCAGCAGCGTAGGACAGGGCATGACTGAAGCTTTCTTT	CASSVGQGMTEAFF
NA	13	NA	TRBV28	TRBJ1-3	TGTGCCAGCAGCGTACAGGGCTGGAACACCATATATTTT	CASSVQGWNTIYF
NA	14	TRBD2	TRBV5-1	TRBJ2-1	TGCGCCAGCAGCTGGACCGGGACTAGCTATGAGCAGTTCTTC	CASSWTGTSYEQFF
NA	17	TRBD2	TRBV7-3	TRBJ2-2	TGTGCCAGCTCCCTGCTGAGTCTAGCGGGAGGCACCGGGGAGCTGTTTTTT	CASSLLSLAGGTGELFF
NA	16	TRBD2	TRBV7-9	TRBJ2-5	TGTGCCAGCAGCTTAGGACCCGGACTAGCGGAAGAGACCCAGTACTTC	CASSLGPGLAEETQYF
once	13	NA	TRBV10-2	TRBJ2-7	TGCGCCAGCAGTGATCTAGCGTTCGACGAGCAGTACTTC	CASSDLAFDEQYF
once	14	TRBD2	TRBV11-1	TRBJ2-5	TGTGCCAGCAGCTTAATAGCGGGCCAAGAGACCCAGTACTTC	CASSLIAGQETQYF
once	11	NA	TRBV6-5	TRBJ2-7	TGTGCCAGCAGTCTCTCGGGGGAGCAGTACTTC	CASSLSGEQYF
NA	17	NA	TRBV27	TRBJ2-7	TGTGCCAGCAGTTTATCCTCCCGCCACCTATCCTCCTACGAGCAGTACTTC	CASSLSSRHLSSYEQYF
NA	16	TRBD2	TRBV9	TRBJ2-3	TGTGCCAGCAGCGTATGGGCGGGAGGTGTATCAGATACGCAGTATTTT	CASSVWAGGVSDTQYF
NA	15	TRBD2	TRBV4-3	TRBJ2-7	TGCGCCAGCAGCCAAGCCGACCTAGCGGGAGGTGAGCAGTACTTC	CASSQADLAGGEQYF
NA	15	TRBD2	TRBV7-3	TRBJ2-1	TGTGCCAGCAGCTCATCTAGCGGGAGGGGCAATGAGCAGTTCTTC	CASSSSSGRGNEQFF
NA	13	NA	TRBV15	TRBJ2-7	TGTGCCACCAGCAGATTGAGTCCCAACGAGCAGTACTTC	CATSRLSPNEQYF
NA	17	TRBD2	TRBV9	TRBJ2-1	TGTGCCAGCAGCGCCTTCCTCGGGACTAGCGAGAGCAATGAGCAGTTCTTC	CASSAFLGTSESNEQFF
NA	14	TRBD1	TRBV6-5	TRBJ1-1	TGTGCCAGCCAACTACAGGGGACGAACACTGAAGCTTTCTTT	CASQLQGTNTEAFF
NA	17	TRBD1	TRBV6-1	TRBJ1-4	TGTGCCAGCAGTGAAAGACAGGGAACTGCAACTAATGAAAAACTGTTTTTT	CASSERQGTATNEKLFF
NA	14	TRBD1	TRBV9	TRBJ2-1	TGTGCCAGCAGCCCGCGGAACAGGGGGAATGAGCAGTTCTTC	CASSPRNRGNEQFF
NA	16	NA	TRBV7-2	TRBJ2-2	TGTGCCAGCAGCTCCTCGGGACCGGCGAACACCGGGGAGCTGTTTTTT	CASSSSGPANTGELFF